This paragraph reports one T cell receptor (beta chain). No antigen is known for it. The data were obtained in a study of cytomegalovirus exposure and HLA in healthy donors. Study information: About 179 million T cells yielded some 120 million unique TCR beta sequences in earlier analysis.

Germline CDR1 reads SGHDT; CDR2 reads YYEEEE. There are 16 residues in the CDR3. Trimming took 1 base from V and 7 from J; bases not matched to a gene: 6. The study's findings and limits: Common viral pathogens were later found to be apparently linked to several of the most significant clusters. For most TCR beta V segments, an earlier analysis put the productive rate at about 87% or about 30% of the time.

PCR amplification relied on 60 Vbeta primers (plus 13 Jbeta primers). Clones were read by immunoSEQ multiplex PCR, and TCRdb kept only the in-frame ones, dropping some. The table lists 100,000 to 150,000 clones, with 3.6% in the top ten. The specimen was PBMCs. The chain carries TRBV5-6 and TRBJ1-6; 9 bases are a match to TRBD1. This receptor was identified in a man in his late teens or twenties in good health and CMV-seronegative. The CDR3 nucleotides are TGTGCCAGCAGCTTGAACATGGGACAGGGCAATTCACCCCTCCACTTT. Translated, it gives CASSLNMGQGNSPLHF.